The 30 T cell receptor beta chains presented below share a single source sample, sequenced in a study of T cells in lung cancer brain metastases. Here immunoSEQ multiplex PCR was the method, and the copy in TCRdb shows in-frame clones only, minus some. The sample has some 3,000 clones, about nine tenths seen once. Sequencing was performed on tumor tissue from the primary lung tumor. These receptors were collected from a woman aged 50 to 60 with non-small cell lung cancer.

This clone appeared a single time. This chain links TRBV2 with TRBJ2-1, with 10 bases identical to TRBD1. CDR3 length: 15 residues. Germline values: CDR1 SNHLY, CDR2 FYNNEI. V shed 5 bases and J 9 bases; nucleotides not matched to a gene: 10. The CDR3 protein is CASSTGTGAEGEQFF. The DNA of the CDR3 is TGTGCCAGCAGTACCGGGACAGGGGCGGAAGGTGAGCAGTTCTTC.

This sequence joins TRBV6-5 and TRBJ2-2; perhaps TRBD2 as D (7 bases). Trimming removed 6 bases from V and 4 bases from J, with 12 bases in between. Germline-derived CDR1 and CDR2 are MNHEY and SVGAGI. The CDR3 is 14 amino acids. The CDR3 bases are TGTGCCAGCAGAGAGGGAGGGGGCACCGGGGAGCTGTTTTTT. As protein: CASREGGGTGELFF.

The chain has TRBV6-1 and TRBJ1-1; D is undetermined. V lost 11 bases and J lost 1, with 8 bases in between. The germline gives CDR1 MNHNS, CDR2 SASEGT. This CDR3 is built from 11 residues. The CDR3 DNA reads as TGTGCCCTCCTGACGAACACTGAAGCTTTCTTT. Encoded protein: CALLTNTEAFF.

The V call is TRBV7-7, the J call TRBJ2-7; 12 bases fit TRBD2. Trimming at V came to 5 bases and at J to 3 bases, leaving 11 bases not matched to a gene. Looked up from germline, CDR1 is SSHAT and CDR2 is FNYEAQ (reference sequence). The CDR3 has 17 amino acids. The CDR3 region has the DNA TGTGCCAGCAGCCCCCTACCATTGACTAGCGGGGGCTACGAGCAGTACTTC. Protein product: CASSPLPLTSGGYEQYF.

The V call is TRBV7-2, the J call TRBJ1-5; no clear D. Germline V gene lookup returns CDR1 SGHTA and CDR2 FQGNSA. This CDR3 has 15 amino acids. V lost 1 base and J 7 bases, leaving 14 bases between the germline ends. The CDR3 region is CASSLVSRWWQPQHF. The CDR3 DNA reads TGTGCCAGCAGCTTAGTATCTCGATGGTGGCAGCCCCAGCATTTT.

The chain recombines TRBV30 with TRBJ1-2; no definite D call. CDR1 and CDR2 (germline): GTSNPN, SVGIG (reference sequence). Trimming shortened V by 4 bases and J by 8 bases, and 14 bases separated the two germline ends. This CDR3 spans 12 amino acids. CDR3 loop: CAWTPRVEGYTF. The DNA for the CDR3 is TGTGCCTGGACCCCCAGAGTTGAAGGCTACACCTTC.

This clone turned up a few times. The V call is TRBV9, the J call TRBJ2-2, with D maybe TRBD1 (6 bases). V was shortened by 4 bases and J by 0 bases, with 13 bases between the two germline ends. Per germline, CDR1 SGDLS and CDR2 YYNGEE. The CDR3 has 16 residues. CDR3 sequence reads: CASSTGQLTNTGELFF. Written as DNA, the CDR3 is TGTGCCAGCAGCACAGGACAGCTGACGAACACCGGGGAGCTGTTTTTT.

The V and J genes are TRBV28 and TRBJ2-4, with TRBD1 matching over 8 bases. The V gene end was trimmed by 6 bases and the J gene end by 0 bases; junction bases not matched to a gene: 7. This CDR3 has 16 amino acids. Germline V gene lookup returns CDR1 MDHEN and CDR2 SYDVKM. Here the CDR3 reads CASSPQGEIAKNIQYF. The CDR3 DNA follows: TGTGCCAGCAGCCCACAGGGGGAGATAGCCAAAAACATTCAGTACTTC.

Concerning this clone itself: Germline is not matched at one junction end, which may reflect a read error. This chain joins TRBV9 and TRBJ2-5; no clear D. CDR1 and CDR2 (germline): SGDLS, YYNGEE. The CDR3 is 14 residues long. CDR3 residues: CASSVSPYQEIQYF. CDR3 nucleotides: TGTGCCAGCAGCGTTTCTCCGTACCAAGAGATCCAGTACTTC.

This chain joins TRBV19 and TRBJ1-1; D is perhaps TRBD1 (6 bases). The germline gives CDR1 LNHDA, CDR2 SQIVND (reference sequence). V lost 6 bases and J 0 bases, leaving 11 bases between the germline ends. This CDR3 spans 14 amino acids. CDR3 amino acids: CASRKTGVNTEAFF. DNA of the CDR3: TGTGCCAGTAGAAAGACAGGCGTGAACACTGAAGCTTTCTTT.

The rearrangement uses TRBV14 and TRBJ1-5; D not resolved. The CDR3 contains 14 residues. Germline V lookup: CDR1 SGHDN, CDR2 FVKESK. V dropped 4 bases and J dropped 1 base, with 8 bases sitting between them. The CDR3 protein is CASSRTGSNQPQHF. CDR3 sequence (DNA): TGTGCCAGCAGCCGGACCGGCAGCAATCAGCCCCAGCATTTT.

This chain uses TRBV11-2 with TRBJ2-7; D possibly corresponds to TRBD2 (6 bases). The germline gives CDR1 SGHAT, CDR2 FQNNGV. V shed 5 bases and J shed 0 bases, with 14 bases lying between them. This CDR3 spans 15 amino acids. CDR3: CASSLPGVLSYEQYF. The CDR3 nucleotides are TGTGCCAGCAGCCTCCCGGGAGTGCTCTCCTACGAGCAGTACTTC.

This clone was seen once. V and J are TRBV7-9 and TRBJ2-5; 13 bases match TRBD2. The CDR3 spans 18 residues. The J segment lost 2 bases and the V segment lost 2 bases, leaving 8 bases of the junction unmatched. From germline, CDR1 is SEHNR and CDR2 FQNEAQ (reference sequence). The CDR3 loop is CASSLRTSGRLLQETQYF. Here the CDR3 DNA reads TGTGCCAGCAGCTTAAGGACTAGCGGGAGACTCCTTCAAGAGACCCAGTACTTC.

The chain is built from TRBV7-9 and TRBJ2-7; tentative D call: TRBD2 (6 bases). The CDR3 covers 14 residues. V was shortened by 2 bases and J by 2 bases, with 10 bases between the two germline ends. CDR1 is SEHNR and CDR2 is FQNEAQ in the germline V gene (reference sequence). The CDR3 loop is CASSLFGGTYEQYF. The CDR3 DNA reads TGTGCCAGCAGCTTATTCGGGGGAACCTACGAGCAGTACTTC.

The chain links TRBV11-3 to TRBJ2-2; D possibly uses TRBD1 or TRBD2 (5 bases each). This CDR3 spans 16 amino acids. In germline, CDR1 is SGHNT, CDR2 YENEEA. V lost 5 bases and J 5 bases, leaving 18 bases between the germline ends. The CDR3 loop reads CASSHLWGSDTGELFF. In nucleotides, the CDR3 is TGTGCCAGCAGCCACCTTTGGGGGAGTGATACCGGGGAGCTGTTTTTT. Complete variable domain (other parts from reference TRBV11-3 and TRBJ2-2): EAGVVQSPRYKIIEKKQPVAFWCNPISGHNTLYWYLQNLGQGPELLIRYENEEAVDDSQLPKDRFSAERLKGVDSTLKIQPAELGDSAVYLCASSHLWGSDTGELFFGEGSRLTVL.

The chain combines TRBV28 with TRBJ1-2; 8 bases fit TRBD1. The CDR3 runs to 17 residues. Looked up from germline, CDR1 is MDHEN and CDR2 is SYDVKM. Unmatched junction bases numbered 10, after V lost 3 bases and J lost 1 base. The DNA for the CDR3 is TGTGCCAGCAGTTTTCGGGGCAGGGGGCAGGTTAACTATGGCTACACCTTC. Amino acids: CASSFRGRGQVNYGYTF.

The V and J genes are TRBV9 and TRBJ2-7; 9 nucleotides line up with TRBD2. The CDR3 contains 21 residues. Per the germline V gene, CDR1 is SGDLS and CDR2 is YYNGEE. Trimming at V came to 0 bases and at J to 0 bases, leaving 19 bases not matched to a gene. CDR3 DNA: TGTGCCAGCAGCGTAGGGTTATCATCGTTAGCGGGAGTCCCCCGCTCCTACGAGCAGTACTTC. This sequence encodes CASSVGLSSLAGVPRSYEQYF. Drawing the rest from reference TRBV9 and TRBJ2-7, the complete variable domain is DSGVTQTPKHLITATGQRVTLRCSPRSGDLSVYWYQQSLDQGLQFLIQYYNGEERAKGNILERFSAQQFPDLHSELNLSSLELGDSALYFCASSVGLSSLAGVPRSYEQYFGPGTRLTVT.

The chain employs TRBV23-1 and TRBJ1-5; D gene ambiguous. TRBV23-1 is an open reading frame, and its role is uncertain. This CDR3 has 16 amino acids. V lost 8 bases and J 5 bases, leaving 22 bases between the germline ends. In DNA form, the CDR3 reads TGCGCCAGCCTTCAAGGCAACCTTTTTCCACATCAGCCCCAGCATTTT. It is translated as CASLQGNLFPHQPQHF.

The chain has TRBV6-5 and TRBJ2-4; D is unresolved. Germline assignment: CDR1 MNHEY and CDR2 SVGAGI. The CDR3 totals 11 residues. Trimming shortened V by 6 bases and J by 6 bases, and 6 bases separated the two germline ends. CDR3 bases: TGTGCCAGCAGCCAAGGAAACATTCAGTACTTC. Residues: CASSQGNIQYF.

The V call is TRBV18, the J call TRBJ1-5; no definite D call. This CDR3 region has 15 residues. Germline V gives CDR1 KGHSH, CDR2 LQKENI. The germline V and J ends were trimmed by 5 bases and 1 base, with 12 bases remaining between them. CDR3 DNA sequence: TGTGCCAGCTCAGCGAGACAAGGGAGCAATCAGCCCCAGCATTTT. Translated: CASSARQGSNQPQHF.

This clone was recorded only once. This chain uses TRBV30 with TRBJ1-2, with D unresolved. Germline CDR1 GTSNPN, CDR2 SVGIG (reference sequence). The CDR3 is made up of 15 amino acids. V dropped 0 bases and J dropped 2 bases, with 13 bases sitting between them. In DNA form, the CDR3 reads TGTGCCTGGAGTGTACGACGGGAACTAAACTATGGCTACACCTTC. It yields the protein CAWSVRRELNYGYTF.

The chain recombines TRBV7-9 with TRBJ1-6; no reliable D call. Germline CDR1 SEHNR, CDR2 FQNEAQ (reference sequence). Trimming left V 5 bases short and J 7 bases short, with 3 bases between. This CDR3 region has 11 residues. CDR3 sequence (DNA): TGTGCCAGCAGCCTCAATTCACCCCTCCACTTT. This translates into CASSLNSPLHF.

This clone was detected a few times. The chain has TRBV18 and TRBJ1-2; 7 bases agree with TRBD1. The CDR3 runs 12 residues. Trimming cost V 4 bases and J 8 bases; bases outside gene matches: 4. Germline V gene lookup returns CDR1 KGHSH and CDR2 LQKENI. The CDR3 reads CASSLDRDGYTF. The DNA for the CDR3 is TGTGCCAGCTCACTAGACAGGGACGGCTACACCTTC.

This clone was seen a handful of times. CDR3 nucleotides: TGTGCCAGCAGCTCAGACGGGACTAGCGGCCAAGAGACCCAGTACTTC. Translated: CASSSDGTSGQETQYF. The rearrangement joins TRBV7-9 to TRBJ2-5, with TRBD2 identical over 11 bases. V gave up 4 bases and J gave up 1 base; unmatched junction bases: 5. CDR3 size: 16 residues. CDR1 and CDR2 from the germline V gene are SEHNR and FQNEAQ (reference sequence).

The chain recombines TRBV29-1 with TRBJ2-3; 10 positions match TRBD2. CDR1 is SQVTM and CDR2 is ANQGSEA in the germline V gene. Trimming removed 5 bases from V and 3 bases from J; junction bases left unmatched: 5. The CDR3 is made up of 14 amino acids. The CDR3 loop is CSVPGLARTDTQYF. The CDR3 DNA sequence: TGCAGCGTTCCGGGACTAGCGAGGACAGATACGCAGTATTTT.

This sequence joins TRBV2 and TRBJ2-3; 8 nucleotides align to TRBD2. Losses at the gene ends were 2 bases for V and 0 bases for J; bases not matched to a gene: 10. Germline loops: CDR1 SNHLY, CDR2 FYNNEI. This CDR3 spans 18 amino acids. The CDR3 nucleotides are TGTGCCAGCAGTGAAAGGGGACGGAGCGGGAGAAGCACAGATACGCAGTATTTT. Protein sequence: CASSERGRSGRSTDTQYF.

The chain joins TRBV7-2 to TRBJ1-1; D call uncertain. Trimming cost V 3 bases and J 2 bases, with 7 bases left between them. The CDR3 loop spans 13 amino acids. Germline V gene sequence: CDR1 SGHTA, CDR2 FQGNSA. CDR3: CASSLNFNTEAFF. The CDR3 nucleotides read TGTGCCAGCAGCTTGAATTTTAACACTGAAGCTTTCTTT.

V and J are TRBV5-6 and TRBJ2-2; D is unclear. CDR1 and CDR2 (germline): SGHDT, YYEEEE. The CDR3 sequence is 14 residues long. V gave up 5 bases and J gave up 1 base, with 9 bases separating them. The CDR3 DNA reads TGTGCCAGCAGGATTTGGGGGAACACCGGGGAGCTGTTTTTT. Residues: CASRIWGNTGELFF.

The rearrangement links TRBV7-2 to TRBJ2-7; 10 bases map to TRBD2. The CDR3 covers 15 residues. Per the germline V gene, CDR1 is SGHTA and CDR2 is FQGNSA. V lost 5 bases to trimming and J lost 4 bases; unmatched junction nucleotides: 8. The CDR3 reads CASSPGLARAYEQYF. The CDR3 DNA is TGTGCCAGCAGCCCGGGACTAGCGAGAGCATACGAGCAGTACTTC.

V and J are TRBV5-4 and TRBJ2-5, with 13 bases identical to TRBD2. The CDR3 length is 14 residues. Germline CDR1 SGHNT, CDR2 YYREEE (reference sequence). The J segment lost 5 bases and the V segment lost 3 bases, leaving 1 base of the junction unmatched. CDR3 residues: CASSWTSGSETQYF. CDR3 sequence (DNA): TGTGCCAGCAGCTGGACTAGCGGGAGTGAGACCCAGTACTTC.